Included here is one T cell receptor (beta chain) sequence, with context. A single count supports this clone. Its antigen remains unidentified. Base-call qualities are not available, and no considerably larger clone is one nucleotide away. The sample belongs to a study of shared clonotypes between healthy human individuals (TCRdb year 2020). About the full investigation: The cohort included three men and a couple of women between 18 and 49 years of age. Per donor, three plates each were used for CD4 naive and CD4 memory, two for CD8 naive, and one for CD8 memory. Blood TCR repertoires of about five healthy adults were deeply sequenced to estimate repertoire size and the extent of clonotype sharing between individuals. Different laboratories and diverse techniques were used to prepare libraries and sequence TCR repertoires, to increase sequencing depth and limit assay-specific biases. Each donor's leukapheresis produced roughly between roughly 0.85 and 9.5 billion PBMCs.

Donors were healthy HIV-negative adults with no recently reported acute infections or vaccinations. Every donor was a Caucasian adult living in Nashville, Tennessee, USA. Magnetic negative selection was used to enrich CD4+ T cells, after which naive cells were positively selected on CD45RA and the negative fraction became the memory subset. After blood collection by leukapheresis, PBMCs were isolated using Ficoll-Histopaque density gradient centrifugation and then cryopreserved in the vapor phase of liquid nitrogen. Analytical flow cytometry was used to check the purity and quantity of every magnetically sorted T cell population. From each sorted fraction, genomic DNA was isolated and quantified by UV absorbance on a Nanodrop 2000c. TCR CDR3 regions were amplified from genomic DNA by multiplex PCR using the deep immunoSEQ assay. Extracted genomic DNA from each cell subset was distributed evenly across all wells of several immunoSEQ 96-well plates, and each plate was treated as a replicate. Each replicate PCR for sorted subsets received roughly 0.2 ug genomic DNA, equal to about 29,000 T cell genomes. Purified libraries were quantified with a Qubit 3.0 fluorometer, sized on a Bioanalyzer 2100, and re-quantified with the KAPA Library Quantification kit. A separate single-read 150-cycle Illumina NextSeq 550 flow cell was used to sequence each immunoSEQ 96-well plate. The original methods were these. Because the immunoSEQ output included only junctional sequences and no quality scores, the filtering could not be the same as the filtering used for full-length reads. To assign V/J genes and CDR3, sequences were annotated against IMGT germline references using PyIR, a Python wrapper for IgBLAST v1.9. Reads were removed for weak V/J assignments (E-value above 1e-6), missing CDR3, stop codons, out-of-frame junctions, or ambiguous translated residues. V3J clonotypes were defined as sequences sharing an identical inferred V gene, J gene, and CDR3 amino acid sequence. The percentage overlap between two repertoires was calculated by dividing the number of shared unique clonotypes by the size of the smaller repertoire. Repertoire richness was assessed with RTK rarefaction, the Chao1 estimator, and Recon v2.1 estimates of unobserved clonotypes. Generation probabilities for all TCRbeta clonotypes obtained by the gDNA method from several donors were computed using OLGA. In its TCRdb copy, this immuneACCESS table keeps in-frame sequences only and misses some clones. Where compared with another copy, unresolved V genes explain less than half of these, and the others have no known cause. V, J and clone size reflect that table, while D and trimming were determined from the DNA. This sample gives roughly 2 million clones in total; roughly 96% of them show up just once. The top ten clones comprise 0.1% to 0.15% of the sample.

General findings and caveats noted by the study authors: Naive subsets generally had larger estimated clonotype richness than memory subsets. Sampling was limited to blood, and TCR repertoires in tissue likely differ from TCR repertoires in blood. Sharing across a few donors was observed for around 5% of naive CD4, around 3.5% of naive CD8, about 2.3% of memory CD4, and roughly 0.4% of memory CD8 clonotypes. Pairwise subsampling indicated that sequencing depth was expected to affect the degree of clonotype sharing among donors. Because the study included a small number of donors, the genetic and exposure-history diversity represented was limited. Incomplete sequencing was indicated by rarefaction of sorted-subset datasets, despite the large sequencing depth. Compared with non-shared clonotypes, clonotypes shared by all four sorted-subset donors had higher generation probabilities.

Material: naive CD4+ T cells sorted from blood. Per the publication, the cell subset or site label means: CD45RA+ positively selected. This sequence was found in a man aged 18 to 29 in good health.

Here the CDR3 is given as CASSLAGSVVVNEQFF. In nucleotide form, the sequence is TGTGCCAGCAGCTTGGCCGGGAGTGTGGTTGTCAATGAGCAGTTCTTC. This receptor chain uses TRBV7-2 and TRBJ2-1, with TRBD2 tentatively as D gene (6 bases match). Spanning cysteine to phenylalanine, the CDR3 consists of 16 amino acids. Just the 48-base CDR3 DNA is kept, in frame starting at base 1. According to the germline V gene, CDR1 reads SGHTA and CDR2 reads FQGNSA. V was cut back by 3 bases and J by 6 bases, leaving a gap of 18 bases between them.